What follows is one T cell receptor beta chain and its context. Its target is not known. Per the germline V gene, CDR1 is LNHDA and CDR2 is SQIVND (reference sequence). Trimming removed 1 base at V and 5 bases at J, with 9 bases between. The CDR3 extends over 13 amino acids. The data are from a study of OX40 agonist ivuxolimab in advanced cancers. Study-wide results and limits: Expanded clones were, on average, more numerous among CD8+ T cells than CD4+.

Profiling relied on immunoSEQ multiplex PCR, and the TCRdb table lists in-frame clones only, not all of them. The data contain 40,000 to 50,000 clones, 80% to 90% of them singletons. The receptor comes from an adult with an advanced solid tumor such as melanoma, head and neck, liver or kidney cancer. Sample: CD4+ or CD8+ T cells sorted from blood, taken in a trial of the OX40 agonist ivuxolimab. This chain joins TRBV19 and TRBJ2-7; D perhaps matches TRBD2 (6 bases). This chain's CDR3 is CASSIGGGNEQYF. The CDR3 DNA follows: TGTGCCAGTAGTATAGGCGGCGGGAACGAGCAGTACTTC.